This T cell receptor (beta chain) was sequenced in a study of blood T cells in healthy people across ages. Per individual sample, total RNA of at least 6 micrograms was extracted. Germline CDR1 reads SGHRS; CDR2 reads YFSETQ. CDR3 size: 16 residues. V was clipped by 4 bases and J by 8 bases; unmatched bases: 12. Combining a sample-barcoded 5' primer with a J-beta primer mix, a second PCR ran for roughly 7 to 12 cycles. TCRdb called the 5' RACE reads again in MiXCR, with one record for every CDR3 protein. The sample has about 650,000 distinct CDR3 sequences; around 32% are singletons. The sample was blood. The rearrangement links TRBV5-1 to TRBJ2-1; 10 bases fit TRBD2. The receptor's source is a woman of 80 years or more in good health. CDR3 sequence reads: CASSPGAGGPWDEQFF. The CDR3 DNA is TGCGCCAGCAGCCCGGGAGCGGGAGGGCCTTGGGATGAGCAGTTCTTC.